The 11 T cell receptor beta chains presented below share a single source sample, sequenced in a study of glioma-infiltrating T cells. TCR alpha and beta CDR3 regions were amplified from RNA using iRepertoire nested multiplex PCR. TCRdb itself ran the multiplex PCR reads through MiXCR, one entry per CDR3 protein. The sample has about 140,000 distinct CDR3 sequences; roughly 43% are singletons. Sequencing was carried out using glioma tissue, nonneoplastic brain tissue, or PBMCs (not recorded which). Every receptor here comes from a human donor with low-grade glioma or glioblastoma, undergoing nonglioma brain surgery, or in good health (not recorded which).

This clonotype was found a few times. V gene TRBV3-1 combines with J gene TRBJ2-5; 7 bases are shared with TRBD1. Germline-derived CDR1 and CDR2 are LGHDT and YNNKEL (reference sequence). The V segment lost 1 base and the J segment 4 bases; nucleotides outside the gene matches: 3. The CDR3 length is 14 residues. In nucleotides, the CDR3 is TGTGCCAGCAGCCAAGGACAGGGAAGAGAGACCCAGTACTTC. It is translated as CASSQGQGRETQYF.

As concerns this clonotype: A read error may explain this, as a much larger clone is one base away. This chain connects TRBV6-1 to TRBJ2-1; D is perhaps TRBD1 or TRBD2 (5 bases each). Trimming left V 5 bases short and J 7 bases short, with 18 bases between. Germline assignment: CDR1 MNHNS and CDR2 SASEGT. This CDR3 spans 15 amino acids. The CDR3 sequence is CASSHRGRNGNEQFF. For the CDR3, the DNA is TGTGCCAGCAGTCACCGGGGCAGAAATGGGAATGAGCAGTTCTTC.

This rearrangement joins TRBV20-1 to TRBJ2-7; 9 bases map to TRBD2. Germline V gives CDR1 DFQATT, CDR2 SNEGSKA (reference sequence). The junction had 12 bases not matched to a gene; V was cut back by 6 bases and J by 6 bases. The CDR3 runs 14 residues. The CDR3 region has the DNA TGCAGTGCAACAGACGAGCGGGAGGTTCGCGAGCAGTACTTC. Its translation is CSATDEREVREQYF.

V gene TRBV20-1 combines with J gene TRBJ2-5; tentatively, D is TRBD1 or TRBD2 (5 bases each). Trimming removed 0 bases at V and 1 base at J, with 18 bases between. The CDR3 length is 17 residues. The germline gives CDR1 DFQATT, CDR2 SNEGSKA (reference sequence). The CDR3 region is CSARDWGSYGLQETQYF. CDR3 DNA sequence: TGCAGTGCTAGAGATTGGGGGAGTTATGGACTCCAAGAGACCCAGTACTTC.

This clonotype was observed a handful of times. The CDR3, as DNA: TGTGCCAGCAGAACTAGCGTTCGTGAGCAGTTCTTC. Protein sequence: CASRTSVREQFF. The chain uses TRBV28 and TRBJ2-1; 7 nucleotides align to TRBD2. The V gene end was trimmed by 6 bases and the J gene end by 9 bases; junction bases not matched to a gene: 5. In germline, CDR1 is MDHEN, CDR2 SYDVKM. The CDR3 length is 12 residues.

This clonotype was seen a handful of times. The J gene is TRBJ2-5, the V gene TRBV4-2, with D perhaps TRBD1 (5 bases). CDR1 LGHNA and CDR2 YNFKEQ come from the germline V gene. CDR3 size: 15 residues. V lost 2 bases and J lost 3, with 13 bases in between. The CDR3, as DNA: TGTGCCAGCAGCCAATCAAACTCCAGGGAAGAGACCCAGTACTTC. Its translation: CASSQSNSREETQYF.

In this sample, this clonotype turned up a few times. J is TRBJ2-7 and V is TRBV7-2; unclear D gene. This CDR3 spans 14 amino acids. CDR1 SGHTA and CDR2 FQGNSA come from the germline V gene. Trimming stripped 5 bases from V and 0 bases from J, with 11 bases between. Written as DNA, the CDR3 is TGTGCCAGCAGCCCCATCGGAAGCTCCTACGAGCAGTACTTC. Protein product: CASSPIGSSYEQYF.

In this sample, this clonotype turned up a few times. V and J are TRBV6-1 and TRBJ1-1; 8 positions agree with TRBD1. The CDR3 sequence is 14 residues long. Trimming removed 6 bases from V and 5 bases from J; junction bases left unmatched: 8. Germline assignment: CDR1 MNHNS and CDR2 SASEGT. This CDR3 is CASRDQGARTEAFF. CDR3 coding DNA: TGTGCCAGCAGAGACCAGGGGGCTAGGACTGAAGCTTTCTTT.

This clonotype came up once. The chain is built from TRBV12-3 or TRBV12-4 and TRBJ1-1; D remains ambiguous. Between the trimmed V and J ends, which lost 6 bases and 7 bases, there was a span of 12 bases. The CDR3 spans 12 residues. The DNA of the CDR3 is TGTGCCAGCAGCACCCTGGGGATTGAAGCTTTCTTT. Translated, it gives CASSTLGIEAFF.

Concerning this clonotype itself: At one end the junction does not follow the germline gene, possibly because of a read error. V is TRBV20-1 and J is TRBJ1-1; weak D call: TRBD1 (5 bases). From germline, CDR1 is DFQATT and CDR2 SNEGSKA (reference sequence). The CDR3 totals 15 residues. CDR3 DNA: TGCAGTGCGATAGCCTTCGGGACTCTGAACACTGAGGCTTTCTTT. Translated, it gives CSAIAFGTLNTEAFF.

This clonotype has ten or more counts. The rearrangement joins TRBV6-1 to TRBJ1-1; unclear D gene. The length of the CDR3 is 13 residues. V gave up 5 bases and J gave up 1 base, with 8 bases separating them. Germline assignment: CDR1 MNHNS and CDR2 SASEGT. The CDR3 spells CASSLNRNTEAFF. The CDR3 DNA is TGTGCCAGCAGTTTGAACAGGAACACTGAAGCTTTCTTT.